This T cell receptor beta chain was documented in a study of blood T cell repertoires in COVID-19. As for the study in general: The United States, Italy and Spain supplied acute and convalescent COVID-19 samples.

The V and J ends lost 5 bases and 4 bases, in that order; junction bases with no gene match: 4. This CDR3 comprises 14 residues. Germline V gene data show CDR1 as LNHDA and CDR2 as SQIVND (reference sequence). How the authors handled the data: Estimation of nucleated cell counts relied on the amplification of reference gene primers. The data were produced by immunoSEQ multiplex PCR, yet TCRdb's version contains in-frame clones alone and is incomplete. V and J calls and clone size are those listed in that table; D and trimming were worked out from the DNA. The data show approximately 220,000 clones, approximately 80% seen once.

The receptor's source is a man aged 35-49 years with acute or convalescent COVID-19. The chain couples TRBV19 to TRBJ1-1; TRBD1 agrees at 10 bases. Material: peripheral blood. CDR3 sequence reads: CASSVTGGTTEAFF. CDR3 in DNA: TGTGCCAGTAGTGTGACAGGGGGCACCACTGAAGCTTTCTTT.